The entry below describes one T cell receptor (beta chain). Its target is not known. The treatment is: approximately nine-day PBMC culture with coronavirus spike peptide pools or control peptides (ViraFEST assay). Some 2.2 million PBMCs per well were cultured with about 10 IU/ml IL-2 and approximately 9.6 ug/ml peptide pools. The data were obtained in a study of vaccination and CD4 T cells after COVID-19. Looked up from germline, CDR1 is MNHEY and CDR2 is SMNVEV (reference sequence). The CDR3 spans 15 residues. The V end was cut by 5 bases, the J end by 4 bases, with 14 bases between. CD4+ T cells that had been cultured provided DNA sequenced with the Oncomine TCR Beta short-read assay. From the PCR reads, TCRdb called clonotypes with MiXCR, one entry per CDR3 protein. The sample includes fewer than 20,000 distinct CDR3 sequences, roughly 60% of them seen just once.

The chain has TRBV27 and TRBJ2-2; TRBD1 is a possible D gene (6 bases). The sequenced material came from CD4+ T cells from blood, cultured in vitro. The receptor's source is a human donor who had recovered from COVID-19. The CDR3, as DNA: TGTGCCAGCAGTCCTCGAAGGGGGAGCACCGGGGAGCTGTTTTTT. Protein: CASSPRRGSTGELFF.